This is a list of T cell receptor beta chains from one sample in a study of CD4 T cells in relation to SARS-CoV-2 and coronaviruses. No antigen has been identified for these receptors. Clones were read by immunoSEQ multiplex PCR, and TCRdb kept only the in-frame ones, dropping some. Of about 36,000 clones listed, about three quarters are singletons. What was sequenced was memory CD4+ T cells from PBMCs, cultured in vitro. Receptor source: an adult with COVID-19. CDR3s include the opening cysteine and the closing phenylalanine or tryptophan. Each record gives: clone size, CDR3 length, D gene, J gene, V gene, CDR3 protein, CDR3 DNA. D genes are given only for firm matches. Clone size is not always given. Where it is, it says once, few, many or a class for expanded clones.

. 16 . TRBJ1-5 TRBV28 CASSLWRENGKQPQHF TGTGCCAGCAGTTTGTGGCGGGAAAACGGAAAACAGCCCCAGCATTTT
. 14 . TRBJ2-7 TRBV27 CASSLLGPSYEQYF TGTGCCAGCAGTTTATTGGGTCCTTCCTACGAGCAGTACTTC
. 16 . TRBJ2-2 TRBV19 CASSIQGRVLAGELFF TGTGCCAGTAGTATACAGGGACGGGTTCTGGCCGGGGAGCTGTTTTTT
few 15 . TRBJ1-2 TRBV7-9 CASSLDFGGRGGYTF TGTGCCAGCAGCTTAGATTTTGGGGGAAGAGGGGGCTACACCTTC
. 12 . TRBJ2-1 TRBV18 CASSPELNEQFF TGTGCCAGCTCACCCGAGCTGAATGAGCAGTTCTTC
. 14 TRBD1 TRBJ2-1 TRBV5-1 CASNRGQGNGEQFF TGCGCCAGCAATAGGGGACAGGGGAATGGGGAGCAGTTCTTC
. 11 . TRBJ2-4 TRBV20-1 CSASMRGFQYF TGCAGTGCTAGCATGAGAGGGTTTCAGTACTTC
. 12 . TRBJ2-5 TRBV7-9 CASSLESGTQYF TGTGCCAGCAGCTTAGAATCGGGGACCCAGTACTTC
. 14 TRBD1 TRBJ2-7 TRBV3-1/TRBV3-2 CASSHRAGGADQYF TGTGCCAGCAGCCATAGGGCAGGGGGCGCGGATCAGTACTTC
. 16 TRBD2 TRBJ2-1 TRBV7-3 CASSQLAGALANEQFF TGTGCCAGCAGCCAATTAGCGGGAGCCCTCGCGAATGAGCAGTTCTTC
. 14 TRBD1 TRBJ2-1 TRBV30 CAWSLGQGGDEQFF TGTGCCTGGAGTTTGGGACAGGGGGGCGATGAGCAGTTCTTC
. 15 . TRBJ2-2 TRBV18 CASSPRTQNTGELFF TGTGCCAGCTCACCGAGGACACAAAACACCGGGGAGCTGTTTTTT
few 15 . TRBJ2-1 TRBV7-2 CASSLVSTDRNEQFF TGTGCCAGCAGCTTAGTTTCGACCGATCGCAATGAGCAGTTCTTC
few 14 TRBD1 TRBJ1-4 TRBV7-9 CASSSDRDGEKLFF TGTGCCAGCAGCTCGGACAGGGATGGTGAAAAACTGTTTTTT
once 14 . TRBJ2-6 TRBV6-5 CASRDSSGANVLTF TGTGCCAGCAGAGACTCCTCTGGGGCCAACGTCCTGACTTTC
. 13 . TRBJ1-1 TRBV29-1 CSVDRQQSTEAFF TGCAGCGTTGATAGGCAGCAATCCACTGAAGCTTTCTTT
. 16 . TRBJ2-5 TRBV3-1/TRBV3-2 CASSQEYATPQETQYF TGTGCCAGCAGCCAAGAGTACGCAACACCACAAGAGACCCAGTACTTC
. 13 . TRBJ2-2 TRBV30 CAWTRLGAGELFF TGTGCCTGGACCCGGTTGGGCGCCGGGGAGCTGTTTTTT
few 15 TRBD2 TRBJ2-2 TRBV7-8 CASSLVGGTTGELFF TGTGCCAGCAGCTTAGTCGGGGGGACCACCGGGGAGCTGTTTTTT
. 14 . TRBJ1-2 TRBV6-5 CASRSKGSIYGYTF TGTGCCAGCAGATCAAAAGGAAGCATCTATGGCTACACCTTC
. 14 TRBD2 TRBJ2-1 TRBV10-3 CASGLAGVGGGQFF TGTGCCAGCGGTCTAGCGGGAGTTGGTGGTGGGCAGTTCTTC
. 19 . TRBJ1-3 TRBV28 CASSFMAYRGRGPGNTIYF TGTGCCAGCAGTTTTATGGCCTATCGGGGTCGGGGACCTGGAAACACCATATATTTT
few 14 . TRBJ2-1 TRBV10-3 CAISDRLADNEQFF TGTGCCATCAGTGATCGGCTAGCAGACAATGAGCAGTTCTTC
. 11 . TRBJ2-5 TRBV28 CASSSRETQYF TGTGCCAGCAGCTCCCGGGAGACCCAGTACTTC
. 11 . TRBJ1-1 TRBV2 CASMRAAEAFF TGTGCCAGCATGAGGGCGGCTGAAGCTTTCTTT
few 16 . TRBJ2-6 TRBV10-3 CAISEREGSGANVLTF TGTGCCATCAGTGAGCGCGAGGGGTCTGGGGCCAACGTCCTGACTTTC
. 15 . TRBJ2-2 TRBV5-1 CASSLNGGRTGELFF TGCGCCAGCAGCTTGAATGGCGGTCGTACCGGGGAGCTGTTTTTT
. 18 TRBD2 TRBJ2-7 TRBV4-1 CASSQHNTPSGSTYEQYF TGCGCCAGCAGCCAACACAACACTCCTAGCGGGTCTACCTACGAGCAGTACTTC
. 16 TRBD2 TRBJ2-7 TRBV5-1 CASSFVAGAGAHEQYF TGCGCCAGCAGCTTCGTTGCGGGAGCGGGAGCCCACGAGCAGTACTTC
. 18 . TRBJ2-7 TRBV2 CASSTGSPQMLGSYEQYF TGTGCCAGCAGTACAGGCTCCCCTCAGATGCTGGGCTCCTACGAGCAGTACTTC
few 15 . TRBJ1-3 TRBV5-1 CASKTTGTSGNTIYF TGCGCCAGCAAAACCACCGGGACCTCTGGAAACACCATATATTTT
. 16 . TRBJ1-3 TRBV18 CASSPPWGSSGNTIYF TGTGCCAGCTCACCACCCTGGGGGAGCTCTGGAAACACCATATATTTT
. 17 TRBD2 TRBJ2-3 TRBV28 CATTGLAGGGVTDTQYF TGTGCCACCACCGGACTAGCGGGAGGGGGCGTCACAGATACGCAGTATTTT
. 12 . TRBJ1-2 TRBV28 CATSRSGAGYTF TGTGCCACTTCGAGATCCGGGGCTGGCTACACCTTC
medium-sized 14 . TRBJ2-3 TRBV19 CASSQPSAADTQYF TGTGCCAGTAGTCAGCCCTCCGCCGCAGATACGCAGTATTTT
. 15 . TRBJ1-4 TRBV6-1 CASSEMVATNEKLFF TGTGCCAGCAGTGAAATGGTTGCAACTAATGAAAAACTGTTTTTT
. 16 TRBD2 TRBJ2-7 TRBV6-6 CASSPGGLAGEGEQYF TGTGCCAGCAGCCCTGGCGGACTAGCGGGAGAGGGCGAGCAGTACTTC
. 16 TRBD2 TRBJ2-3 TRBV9 CASTLSGSGSTDTQYF TGTGCCAGCACCCTCTCGGGTAGCGGGAGCACAGATACGCAGTATTTT
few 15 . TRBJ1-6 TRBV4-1 CASSQDPGVDSPLHF TGCGCCAGCAGCCAAGACCCCGGAGTAGATTCACCCCTCCACTTT
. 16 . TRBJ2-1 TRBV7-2 CASSQTGGTITMKQFF TGTGCCAGCAGTCAAACGGGGGGCACAATTACAATGAAGCAGTTCTTC
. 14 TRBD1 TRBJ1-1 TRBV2 CASYRQGSFTEAFF TGTGCCAGTTACAGACAGGGAAGTTTCACTGAAGCTTTCTTT
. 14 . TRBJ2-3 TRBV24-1 CATSKATGADTQYF TGTGCCACCAGTAAGGCCACGGGCGCAGATACGCAGTATTTT
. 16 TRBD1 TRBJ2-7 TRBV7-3 CASSLTGQGSSYEQYF TGTGCCAGCAGCTTAACAGGACAGGGCAGCTCCTACGAGCAGTACTTC
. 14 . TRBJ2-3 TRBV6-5 CASSYRSSTDTQYF TGTGCCAGCAGTTACAGGAGTTCCACAGATACGCAGTATTTT
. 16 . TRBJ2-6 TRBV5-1 CASSLVMSAGANVLTF TGCGCCAGCAGCTTGGTAATGTCAGCCGGGGCCAACGTCCTGACTTTC
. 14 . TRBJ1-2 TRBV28 CASSLYGQFYGYTF TGTGCCAGCAGTTTATATGGACAGTTCTATGGCTACACCTTC
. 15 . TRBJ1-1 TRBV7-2 CASSKTYGLNTEAFF TGTGCCAGCAGCAAAACTTACGGACTGAACACTGAAGCTTTCTTT
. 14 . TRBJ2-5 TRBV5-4 CAPTRGRASETQYF TGTGCTCCTACGAGGGGCAGGGCAAGCGAGACCCAGTACTTC
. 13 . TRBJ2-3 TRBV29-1 CSVDTFSLDTQYF TGCAGCGTCGACACCTTTAGTTTAGATACGCAGTATTTT
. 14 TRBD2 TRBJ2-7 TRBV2 CAGKSGRALDEQYF TGTGCCGGTAAAAGCGGGAGGGCCCTCGACGAGCAGTACTTC
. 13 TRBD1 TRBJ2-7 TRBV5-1 CASSWDRAYEQYF TGCGCCAGCAGCTGGGACAGAGCCTACGAGCAGTACTTC
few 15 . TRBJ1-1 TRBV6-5 CASSYSRRAGTEAFF TGTGCCAGCAGTTACTCTCGGAGGGCGGGCACTGAAGCTTTCTTT
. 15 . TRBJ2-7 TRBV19 CASSIDVDTAYEQYF TGTGCCAGTAGTATAGATGTGGACACCGCCTACGAGCAGTACTTC
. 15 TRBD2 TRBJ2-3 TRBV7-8 CASSFTLAGGDTQYF TGTGCCAGCAGCTTCACGCTAGCGGGAGGAGATACGCAGTATTTT
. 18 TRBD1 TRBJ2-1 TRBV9 CASSVPAMRVQGAGEQFF TGTGCCAGCAGCGTCCCCGCCATGAGAGTACAGGGGGCTGGTGAGCAGTTCTTC
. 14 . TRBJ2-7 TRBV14 CASSQEYRSYEQYF TGTGCCAGCAGCCAAGAATACAGATCCTACGAGCAGTACTTC
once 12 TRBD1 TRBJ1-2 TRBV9 CASSADRGGYTF TGTGCCAGCAGCGCAGACAGGGGTGGCTACACCTTC
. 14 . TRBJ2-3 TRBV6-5 CASSYTGGSDTQYF TGTGCCAGCAGTTATACGGGCGGTTCAGATACGCAGTATTTT
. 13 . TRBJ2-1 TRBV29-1 CSVPRTYYNEQFF TGCAGCGTTCCCAGGACTTACTACAATGAGCAGTTCTTC
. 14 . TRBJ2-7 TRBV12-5 CASVVTAFNYEQYF TGTGCTAGTGTCGTGACCGCGTTCAATTACGAGCAGTACTTC